One sample yielded the 11 T cell receptor beta chains listed below, sequenced in a study of lymphopenia after photon versus proton radiotherapy. Clones were sequenced by immunoSEQ multiplex PCR, and TCRdb holds only the in-frame ones, with some missing. The repertoire holds about 60,000 clones, with roughly 83% as singletons. The sequencing here drew on peripheral blood, taken from a patient treated with proton-based radiotherapy. The receptors originated from a man aged 60-69 years with pancreatic cancer.

The chain is built from TRBV27 and TRBJ2-7; TRBD2 matches at 7 bases. Germline CDR1 reads MNHEY; CDR2 reads SMNVEV (reference sequence). With V trimmed by 4 bases and J by 7 bases, 7 bases remained unmatched. The CDR3 is 13 amino acids. DNA for the CDR3: TGTGCCAGCAGTTCTCACCCGGGGGGAGAGCAGTACTTC. This gives the protein CASSSHPGGEQYF.

The CDR3 sequence is CASSRTANTEAFF. In nucleotides, the CDR3 is TGTGCCAGTAGTAGGACAGCGAACACTGAAGCTTTCTTT. This sequence joins TRBV19 and TRBJ1-1; D might be TRBD1 (6 bases). CDR1 and CDR2 (germline): LNHDA, SQIVND (reference sequence). This CDR3 is built from 13 residues. Trimming removed 4 bases at V and 1 base at J, with 7 bases between. Using reference TRBV19 and TRBJ1-1 for the parts outside the CDR3, the full variable domain is DGGITQSPKYLFRKEGQNVTLSCEQNLNHDAMYWYRQDPGQGLRLIYYSQIVNDFQKGDIAEGYSVSREKKESFPLTVTSAQKNPTAFYLCASSRTANTEAFFGQGTRLTVV.

The gene calls are TRBV11-3 and TRBJ1-1; 7 bases align to TRBD1. V shed 0 bases, J shed 9 bases, and the junction held 7 bases outside the gene matches. CDR1 SGHNT and CDR2 YENEEA come from the germline V gene. The CDR3 extends over 14 amino acids. DNA for the CDR3: TGTGCCAGCAGCTTAGACCAGACAGGGAGTCAAGCTTTCTTT. Translated: CASSLDQTGSQAFF.

This chain uses TRBV28 with TRBJ2-7, with 8 bases aligning to TRBD1. The CDR3 loop spans 15 amino acids. After removal of 8 bases from V and 6 bases from J, the junction contained 15 bases not matched to a gene. Germline CDR1 reads MDHEN; CDR2 reads SYDVKM. In nucleotides, the CDR3 is TGTGCCAGCTCAGGCGTTCGGCAGGGGGCCGGCGAGCAGTACTTC. Protein: CASSGVRQGAGEQYF. Full variable domain (remainder filled in from reference TRBV28 and TRBJ2-7): DVKVTQSSRYLVKRTGEKVFLECVQDMDHENMFWYRQDPGLGLRLIYFSYDVKMKEKGDIPEGYSVSREKKERFSLILESASTNQTSMYLCASSGVRQGAGEQYFGPGTRLTVT.

J is TRBJ2-1 and V is TRBV27; 10 bases line up with TRBD2. The CDR3 is made up of 16 amino acids. Per the germline V gene, CDR1 is MNHEY and CDR2 is SMNVEV (reference sequence). V was clipped by 4 bases and J by 6 bases; unmatched bases: 9. Here the CDR3 reads CASSSRPSGGFNEQFF. The CDR3 DNA reads TGTGCCAGCAGTTCTAGACCTAGCGGGGGCTTCAATGAGCAGTTCTTC.

The J gene is TRBJ1-1, the V gene TRBV19; D call uncertain. V was cut by 1 base and J by 1 base, with 10 bases left in between. The germline gives CDR1 LNHDA, CDR2 SQIVND (reference sequence). The CDR3 length is 15 residues. The CDR3 DNA reads TGTGCCAGTAGTATAGGTCGCCTGGCGAACACTGAAGCTTTCTTT. Protein product: CASSIGRLANTEAFF.

The CDR3 nucleotides are TGTGCCAGCAGTACCCTAACAGCTGGCACAGATACGCAGTATTTT. It yields the protein CASSTLTAGTDTQYF. The chain joins TRBV28 to TRBJ2-3, with unresolved D. The CDR3 loop spans 15 amino acids. Trimming removed 5 bases at V and 1 base at J, with 13 bases between. CDR1 MDHEN and CDR2 SYDVKM come from the germline V gene.

The rearrangement uses TRBV6-5 and TRBJ2-1; tentatively, D is TRBD2 (5 bases). The CDR3 has 15 residues. CDR1 and CDR2 from the germline V gene are MNHEY and SVGAGI. The ends were cut back, 5 bases at V and 0 bases at J, with 11 bases in the middle. The CDR3 DNA is TGTGCCAGCAGTCCGGACTTTAGCTCCTACAATGAGCAGTTCTTC. It is translated as CASSPDFSSYNEQFF.

The CDR3 spells CASSATAKPSTDTQYF. CDR3 nucleotides: TGTGCCAGCAGTGCCACAGCCAAACCTAGCACAGATACGCAGTATTTT. The chain is built from TRBV2 and TRBJ2-3; D call uncertain. Germline lookup yields CDR1 SNHLY and CDR2 FYNNEI. V was shortened by 4 bases and J by 0 bases, with 14 bases between the two germline ends. This CDR3 contains 16 residues.

The V gene is TRBV7-2, the J gene TRBJ2-5, with D perhaps TRBD2 (6 bases). This CDR3 is built from 13 residues. Germline assignment: CDR1 SGHTA and CDR2 FQGNSA. Trimming took off 3 bases at V and 7 bases at J, with 12 bases between the two ends. CDR3 DNA sequence: TGTGCCAGCAGCTTTAGACTAGAAGGGACCCAGTACTTC. It specifies CASSFRLEGTQYF.

V and J are TRBV29-1 and TRBJ2-4, with D unresolved. V lost 1 base to trimming and J lost 7 bases, with 8 bases between them. Per the germline V gene, CDR1 is SQVTM and CDR2 is ANQGSEA. The CDR3 sequence is 12 residues long. The CDR3 DNA reads as TGCAGCGTTGAAGTCAGACCGAACATTCAGTACTTC. Its protein is CSVEVRPNIQYF. Drawing the rest from reference TRBV29-1 and TRBJ2-4, the complete variable domain is SAVISQKPSRDICQRGTSLTIQCQVDSQVTMMFWYRQQPGQSLTLIATANQGSEATYESGFVIDKFPISRPNLTFSTLTVSNMSPEDSSIYLCSVEVRPNIQYFGAGTRLSVL.